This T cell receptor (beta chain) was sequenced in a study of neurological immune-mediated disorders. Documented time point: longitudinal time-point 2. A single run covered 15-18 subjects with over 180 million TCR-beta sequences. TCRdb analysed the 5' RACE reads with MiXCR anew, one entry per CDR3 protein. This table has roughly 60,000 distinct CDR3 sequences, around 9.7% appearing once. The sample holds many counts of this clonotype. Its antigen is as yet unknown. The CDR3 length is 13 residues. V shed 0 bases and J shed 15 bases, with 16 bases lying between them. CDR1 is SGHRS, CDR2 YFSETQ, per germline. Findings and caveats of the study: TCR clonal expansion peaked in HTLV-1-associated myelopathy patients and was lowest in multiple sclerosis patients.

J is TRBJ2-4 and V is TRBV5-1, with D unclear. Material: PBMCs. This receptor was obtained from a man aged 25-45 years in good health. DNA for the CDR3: TGCGCCAGCAGCTTGGCCGGCAGTCAGTACCTGTACTTC. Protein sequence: CASSLAGSQYLYF. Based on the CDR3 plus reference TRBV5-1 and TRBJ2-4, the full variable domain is KAGVTQTPRYLIKTRGQQVTLSCSPISGHRSVSWYQQTPGQGLQFLFEYFSETQRNKGNFPGRFSGRQFSNSRSEMNVSTLELGDSALYLCASSLAGSQYLYFGAGTRLSVL.